A selection of T cell receptor beta chains follows, all from one sample in a study of T cell responses to AZD1222 COVID-19 vaccine. This table comes from immunoSEQ multiplex PCR, and its TCRdb copy is limited to in-frame clones, with some not included. The data hold 150,000 to 200,000 clones, with 85% to 95% observed a single time. The source material was peripheral blood, sampled 28 days after the second AZD1222 dose. These receptors originate from an adult who received the AZD1222 COVID-19 vaccine. Each CDR3 is given with its conserved first and last residue. D genes are given only for firm matches. The listing skips clone size in some rows; elsewhere it reads once, few, many or a size class.

>TRBD1|TRBJ1-5|TRBV6-2/TRBV6-3|once
TGTGCCAGCAGTTACGAAGGGGACAGACATCAGCCCCAGCATTTT
CASSYEGDRHQPQHF
>NA|TRBJ1-4|TRBV5-1|NA
TGCGCCAGCAGCTTGTCCGCGAGCGGCGGGGAAAAACTGTTTTTT
CASSLSASGGEKLFF
>NA|TRBJ1-4|TRBV7-9|NA
TGTGCCAGCAGCTTAGTTCCTGAAGGGAATGAAAAACTGTTTTTT
CASSLVPEGNEKLFF
>NA|TRBJ2-1|TRBV7-3|NA
TGTGCCAGCAGCCTCCGCGGCTCCTACAATGAGCAGTTCTTC
CASSLRGSYNEQFF
>NA|TRBJ1-5|TRBV25-1|NA
TGTGCCAGCAGTGAATTGGGGGAAAGCCAGCCCCAGCATTTT
CASSELGESQPQHF
>NA|TRBJ1-2|TRBV3-1/TRBV3-2|NA
TGTGCCAGCAGCCAAGCTGGAGGGGGCTATGGCTACACCTTC
CASSQAGGGYGYTF
>TRBD1|TRBJ1-1|TRBV6-6|once
TGTGCCAGCAGTTACTCGCAGGGGGCATCGAGGACTGAAGCTTTCTTT
CASSYSQGASRTEAFF
>NA|TRBJ2-7|TRBV2|NA
TGTGCCAGCAGTCTGACGCCGACCTACGAGCAGTACTTC
CASSLTPTYEQYF
>NA|TRBJ1-2|TRBV6-5|few
TGTGCCAGCCTACTATGGAGAGGGGGAGACTATGGCTACACCTTC
CASLLWRGGDYGYTF
>TRBD1|TRBJ1-5|TRBV7-2|NA
TGTGCCAGCAGCATAACCGGGACAGCTAGCAATCAGCCCCAGCATTTT
CASSITGTASNQPQHF
>NA|TRBJ2-2|TRBV5-8|NA
TGTGCCAGCAGCTTGGGGACTACCACCCACACCGGGGAGCTGTTTTTT
CASSLGTTTHTGELFF
>NA|TRBJ2-7|TRBV5-4|NA
TGTGCCAGCAGCTTAGGGATTGCCCCTCACGAGCAGTACTTC
CASSLGIAPHEQYF
>TRBD1|TRBJ1-2|TRBV28|NA
TGTGCCAGCAGTATCGGACAGGGGGCGCTTGGCTACACCTTC
CASSIGQGALGYTF
>TRBD1|TRBJ2-7|TRBV15|NA
TGTGCCACCAGCCGCTACTTAGACAGGGCGGGTACCTCCTACGAGCAGTACTTC
CATSRYLDRAGTSYEQYF
>NA|TRBJ2-7|TRBV25-1|NA
TGTGCCACCTCATTCGGGACGGCGAACGAGCAGTACTTC
CATSFGTANEQYF
>NA|TRBJ2-2|TRBV6-5|NA
TGTGCCAGCAGTTACTATGCAGCTAACACCGGGGAGCTGTTTTTT
CASSYYAANTGELFF
>TRBD2|TRBJ2-2|TRBV27|NA
TGTGCCAGCAGTTTGGCTAGCGGGAGGGAGGTCACCGGGGAGCTGTTTTTT
CASSLASGREVTGELFF
>NA|TRBJ2-6|TRBV7-9|NA
TGTGCCAGCGACAGCCCCTCTGGGGCCAACGTCCTGACTTTC
CASDSPSGANVLTF
>NA|TRBJ1-2|TRBV11-2|NA
TGTGCCAGCAGCTTAGATCCCCAAAAAACAGGCTACACCTTC
CASSLDPQKTGYTF
>TRBD1|TRBJ1-2|TRBV19|NA
TGTGCCAGTCGGTCGACAGGGATTAACTATGGCTACACCTTC
CASRSTGINYGYTF
>TRBD2|TRBJ2-7|TRBV6-5|NA
TGTGCCAGCAGAGCGGGAGGGGTGGGCGAGCAGTACTTC
CASRAGGVGEQYF
>TRBD1|TRBJ2-1|TRBV10-3|NA
TGTGCCACATTAGGGACAGGGGGGCACAATGAGCAGTTCTTC
CATLGTGGHNEQFF
>NA|TRBJ2-1|TRBV3-1/TRBV3-2|NA
TGTGCCAGCGCAAAACGGGAGAGTTACCGTGAGCAGTTCTTC
CASAKRESYREQFF
>NA|TRBJ1-2|TRBV24-1|NA
TGTGCCACCAGTGGAAGGGGGGGGGACTATGGCTACACCTTC
CATSGRGGDYGYTF
>NA|TRBJ2-5|TRBV30|NA
TGTGCCTGGAGTGTAGGGGGGAGGGCCTCAGAGACCCAGTACTTC
CAWSVGGRASETQYF
>NA|TRBJ1-3|TRBV6-5|NA
TGTGCCAGCGTTCAACGAGCTGGAAACACCATATATTTT
CASVQRAGNTIYF
>NA|TRBJ2-2|TRBV24-1|once
TGTGCCACCAGTGATCCACAGGGAGCCACCGGGGAGCTGTTTTTT
CATSDPQGATGELFF
>NA|TRBJ1-4|TRBV27|NA
TGTGCCAGCAGTCAAGGGGTACTAGGTGAAAAACTGTTTTTT
CASSQGVLGEKLFF
>NA|TRBJ2-1|TRBV3-1/TRBV3-2|NA
TGTGCCAGCAGCCAGGGGTGGGGAGCGGACAATGAGCAGTTCTTC
CASSQGWGADNEQFF
>NA|TRBJ2-2|TRBV7-3|once
TGTGCCAGCAGCTTAAATCAGGGGCGGACGAACACCGGGGAGCTGTTTTTT
CASSLNQGRTNTGELFF
>TRBD1|TRBJ2-7|TRBV5-5|NA
TGTGCCAGCAGCACAAGAAGACAGGGTCTCACCTCCTACGAGCAGTACTTC
CASSTRRQGLTSYEQYF
>TRBD1|TRBJ1-4|TRBV28|once
TGTGCCAGCAGTACCCCAGGGGGCAAGGACGAAAAACTGTTTTTT
CASSTPGGKDEKLFF
>TRBD2|TRBJ2-1|TRBV11-2|NA
TGTGCCAGCAGCTTACCAGGACTAGCGGGTGAGCAGTTCTTC
CASSLPGLAGEQFF